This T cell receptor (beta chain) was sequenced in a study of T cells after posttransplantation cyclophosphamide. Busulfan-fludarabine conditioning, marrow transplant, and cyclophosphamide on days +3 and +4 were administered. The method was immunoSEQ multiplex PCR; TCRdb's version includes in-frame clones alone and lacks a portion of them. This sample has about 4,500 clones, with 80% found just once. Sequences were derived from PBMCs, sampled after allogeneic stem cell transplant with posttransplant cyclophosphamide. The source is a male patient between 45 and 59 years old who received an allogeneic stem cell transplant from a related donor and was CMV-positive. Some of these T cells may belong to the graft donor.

CDR3 nucleotides: TGTGCCAGCAGCTTAGTGGCTAGCGATCCCTACGAGCAGTACTTC. It specifies CASSLVASDPYEQYF. The chain couples TRBV7-2 to TRBJ2-7; weak D call: TRBD2 (6 bases). The CDR3 contains 15 residues. V was clipped by 1 base and J by 2 bases, with 12 bases between them. Germline V lookup: CDR1 SGHTA, CDR2 FQGNSA.